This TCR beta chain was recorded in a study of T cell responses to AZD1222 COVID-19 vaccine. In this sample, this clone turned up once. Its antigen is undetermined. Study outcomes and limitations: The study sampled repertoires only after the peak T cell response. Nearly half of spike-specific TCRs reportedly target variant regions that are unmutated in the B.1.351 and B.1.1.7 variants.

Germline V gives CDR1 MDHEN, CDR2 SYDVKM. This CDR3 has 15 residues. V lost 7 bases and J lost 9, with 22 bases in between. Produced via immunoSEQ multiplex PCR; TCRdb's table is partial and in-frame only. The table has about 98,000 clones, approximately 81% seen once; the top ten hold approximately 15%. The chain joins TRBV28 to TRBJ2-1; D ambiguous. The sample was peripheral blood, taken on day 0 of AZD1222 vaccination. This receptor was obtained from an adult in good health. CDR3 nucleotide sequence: TGTGCCAGCATAAGTAGCATGACCGGCCACGGTGAGCAGTTCTTC. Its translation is CASISSMTGHGEQFF.